Detailed here is one T cell receptor beta chain. A read error may produce the germline difference seen at one junction end. This sample was included in a study of blood T cell repertoires in COVID-19. Study information: T cells, B-cell-depleted T cells, or PBMCs supplied cDNA or gDNA.

TCRdb keeps only in-frame clones here, not all; method: immunoSEQ multiplex PCR. The sample consists of 220,000 or so clones, around 88% of them appearing once. This CDR3 is built from 14 residues. From germline, CDR1 is SSHAT and CDR2 FNYEAQ (reference sequence). This chain uses TRBV7-7 with TRBJ2-2; D perhaps matches TRBD1 (6 bases). The source material was PBMCs or T cells enriched from blood (not recorded which). The clonotype was recovered from a woman in her 50s who had recovered from COVID-19. The CDR3 sequence: CASSLTGSTGELFF. In DNA form, the CDR3 reads TGTGCTAGCAGCTTAACAGGGTCCACCGGGGAGCTGTTTTTT.